The 20 T cell receptor beta chains in this list originate from one sample, sequenced in a study of cytomegalovirus exposure and HLA in healthy donors. Primers for the PCR totalled 60 Vbeta and 13 Jbeta. Generated by immunoSEQ multiplex PCR, the TCRdb table keeps only in-frame clones and is missing some. The profile covers 200,000 to 250,000 clones, with around 80% appearing a single time and around 0.2% taken by the ten largest. The source material was PBMCs. These receptors all come from a girl aged 2 to 9 in good health and CMV-seronegative.

This clone is a singleton in its sample. The chain joins TRBV12-5 to TRBJ2-7, with 8 bases that match TRBD2. The CDR3 runs 18 residues. J was trimmed by 0 bases and V by 1 base; bases with no gene match: 11. Germline loops: CDR1 LGHNT, CDR2 FRNRAP. As DNA, the CDR3 is TGTGCTAGTGGTTTGGGAACTACTAGCGGATTGAGCTCCTACGAGCAGTACTTC. Protein sequence: CASGLGTTSGLSSYEQYF.

The V call is TRBV2, the J call TRBJ2-1; 10 nucleotides agree with TRBD2. Germline values: CDR1 SNHLY, CDR2 FYNNEI. The CDR3 extends over 16 amino acids. The trim removed 6 bases at V and 8 bases at J, leaving 13 bases unmatched. The CDR3 DNA follows: TGTGCCAGCAGCGAGTCCCGGGCTAGCGGGAGCGATGAGCAGTTCTTC. It yields the protein CASSESRASGSDEQFF.

This sequence joins TRBV6-1 and TRBJ2-3, with D hard to call. The CDR3 has 14 residues. Germline values: CDR1 MNHNS, CDR2 SASEGT. Between the trimmed V and J ends, which lost 6 bases and 0 bases, there was a span of 10 bases. CDR3 region: CASRGWSSTDTQYF. DNA for the CDR3: TGTGCCAGCAGAGGTTGGAGCAGCACAGATACGCAGTATTTT.

As DNA, the CDR3 is TGTGCCAGCAGCTCTGGGACAGGGAGAAACACCGGGGAGCTGTTTTTT. This encodes CASSSGTGRNTGELFF. The V and J genes are TRBV5-4 and TRBJ2-2; 9 bases line up with TRBD1. CDR1 SGHNT and CDR2 YYREEE come from the germline V gene (reference sequence). The CDR3 totals 16 residues. Unmatched junction bases numbered 5, after V lost 3 bases and J lost 2 bases.

The chain carries TRBV4-1 and TRBJ1-1, with TRBD1 as a possible D gene (5 bases). Germline CDR1 is MGHRA and CDR2 is YSYEKL. Trimming cost V 3 bases and J 4 bases, with 12 bases left between them. This CDR3 has 14 residues. The CDR3 DNA reads as TGCGCCAGCAGCCAGGGGGAGGGATTCACTGAAGCTTTCTTT. Translation: CASSQGEGFTEAFF.

V is TRBV2 and J is TRBJ1-2; 11 bases fit TRBD1. The CDR3 loop spans 11 amino acids. V dropped 8 bases and J dropped 8; count of bases not matched to a gene: 1. Germline V CDR1 and CDR2: SNHLY, FYNNEI. The CDR3 protein is CASGQGAGYTF. The CDR3 bases are TGTGCCAGCGGACAGGGGGCGGGCTACACCTTC.

This chain links TRBV28 with TRBJ2-2, with TRBD2 as a possible D gene (5 bases). CDR1 and CDR2 (germline): MDHEN, SYDVKM. The CDR3 loop spans 17 amino acids. The V and J ends lost 3 bases and 0 bases respectively, with 14 bases between them. CDR3 bases: TGTGCCAGCAGTTTCCCCCGGGGATGGTCGAACACCGGGGAGCTGTTTTTT. Translation gives CASSFPRGWSNTGELFF.

V is TRBV11-2 and J is TRBJ2-6; D perhaps matches TRBD2 (6 bases). The CDR3 contains 17 residues. Germline assignment: CDR1 SGHAT and CDR2 FQNNGV. V lost 5 bases, J lost 0 bases, and 14 bases lay in between. The CDR3 spells CASSPGDRNSGANVLTF. Here the CDR3 DNA reads TGTGCCAGCAGCCCGGGGGACCGTAACTCTGGGGCCAACGTCCTGACTTTC.

The chain combines TRBV28 with TRBJ2-5; D is perhaps TRBD2 (7 bases). The germline gives CDR1 MDHEN, CDR2 SYDVKM. The CDR3 totals 14 residues. Deletions cut 3 bases from V and 5 bases from J, with 13 bases between. As DNA, the CDR3 is TGTGCCAGCAGTTTTCCGGGGGGCGGGGAGACCCAGTACTTC. This encodes CASSFPGGGETQYF. Together with reference TRBV28 and TRBJ2-5, the CDR3 gives the full variable domain: DVKVTQSSRYLVKRTGEKVFLECVQDMDHENMFWYRQDPGLGLRLIYFSYDVKMKEKGDIPEGYSVSREKKERFSLILESASTNQTSMYLCASSFPGGGETQYFGPGTRLLVL.

The gene calls are TRBV4-1 and TRBJ2-7; D might be TRBD1 (5 bases). The germline V gene has CDR1 MGHRA and CDR2 YSYEKL. The CDR3 contains 15 residues. Deletions cut 4 bases from V and 4 bases from J, with 17 bases between. CDR3 amino acids: CASSPQVRAPYEQYF. The CDR3 bases are TGCGCCAGCAGCCCACAAGTCAGGGCCCCTTACGAGCAGTACTTC.

V is TRBV2 and J is TRBJ2-1, with 11 bases identical to TRBD2. The CDR3 is made up of 14 amino acids. CDR1 SNHLY and CDR2 FYNNEI come from the germline V gene. V was clipped by 6 bases and J by 4 bases; unmatched bases: 2. The CDR3 is CASRGTSGYNEQFF. The CDR3 DNA reads TGTGCCAGCAGGGGGACTAGCGGATACAATGAGCAGTTCTTC.

This clone was detected a few times. The chain has TRBV19 and TRBJ1-1; TRBD1 aligns across 7 bases. Germline V gives CDR1 LNHDA, CDR2 SQIVND (reference sequence). The V segment lost 7 bases and the J segment 2 bases; nucleotides outside the gene matches: 7. The CDR3 contains 14 residues. In DNA form, the CDR3 reads TGTGCCAGTATTCAGGACAGGTCAAACACTGAAGCTTTCTTT. This sequence encodes CASIQDRSNTEAFF.

This chain connects TRBV5-6 to TRBJ2-7; 10 nucleotides align to TRBD1. CDR3 size: 16 residues. Germline V lookup: CDR1 SGHDT, CDR2 YYEEEE. Trimming cost V 0 bases and J 5 bases; bases outside gene matches: 8. Here the CDR3 reads CASSLDFRTGGDEQYF. The CDR3 bases are TGTGCCAGCAGCTTGGATTTTCGGACAGGGGGTGACGAGCAGTACTTC.

The chain joins TRBV5-6 to TRBJ1-2; the match to TRBD1 covers 7 bases. CDR1 SGHDT and CDR2 YYEEEE come from the germline V gene. The CDR3 has 15 amino acids. The V gene end was trimmed by 3 bases and the J gene end by 3 bases; junction bases not matched to a gene: 8. The chain's CDR3 is CASSWGDRSYYGYTF. The CDR3, as DNA: TGTGCCAGCAGCTGGGGGGACAGATCATACTATGGCTACACCTTC.

The CDR3 spells CAISEPPGRLEQYF. DNA of the CDR3: TGTGCCATCAGTGAACCCCCGGGGAGGCTCGAGCAGTACTTC. V and J are TRBV10-3 and TRBJ2-7; perhaps TRBD2 as D (6 bases). Germline CDR1 reads ENHRY; CDR2 reads SYGVKD. V was trimmed by 3 bases and J by 6 bases, leaving 15 bases between them. This CDR3 contains 14 residues.

The gene calls are TRBV10-1 and TRBJ2-7; possibly TRBD2 for D (7 bases). This CDR3 has 13 residues. Trimming shortened V by 0 bases and J by 5 bases, and 8 bases separated the two germline ends. The germline V gene has CDR1 WNHNN and CDR2 SYGVQD (reference sequence). The chain's CDR3 is CASSESGGHEQYF. The CDR3 region has the DNA TGCGCCAGCAGTGAGTCGGGGGGGCACGAGCAGTACTTC.

The rearrangement uses TRBV2 and TRBJ1-1; 7 nucleotides match TRBD1. This CDR3 is built from 13 residues. CDR1 and CDR2 (germline): SNHLY, FYNNEI. V was pared by 8 bases and J by 4 bases, with 7 bases of the junction left unmatched. CDR3 region: CASGTASLTEAFF. In nucleotides, the CDR3 is TGTGCCAGCGGGACAGCTTCACTCACTGAAGCTTTCTTT.

The gene calls are TRBV27 and TRBJ2-1; 11 bases align to TRBD1. Germline values: CDR1 MNHEY, CDR2 SMNVEV (reference sequence). The CDR3 length is 14 residues. Trimming cost V 6 bases and J 8 bases; bases outside gene matches: 6. The CDR3: CASRRTGGWDEQFF. DNA for the CDR3: TGTGCCAGCAGGCGGACAGGGGGCTGGGATGAGCAGTTCTTC.

This clone was counted once. This sequence joins TRBV19 and TRBJ2-7, with D possibly matching TRBD2 (5 bases). Looked up from germline, CDR1 is LNHDA and CDR2 is SQIVND (reference sequence). The CDR3 is made up of 15 amino acids. The germline V and J ends were trimmed by 5 bases and 4 bases, with 18 bases remaining between them. CDR3 coding DNA: TGTGCCAGTAGTCTAAGCCCCGGGGTCGTTTACGAGCAGTACTTC. This gives the protein CASSLSPGVVYEQYF.

This clone was seen once. The chain combines TRBV2 with TRBJ1-5; a possible D gene is TRBD1 (6 bases). V gave up 5 bases and J gave up 7 bases, with 15 bases separating them. Per the germline V gene, CDR1 is SNHLY and CDR2 is FYNNEI. The CDR3 runs to 14 residues. The CDR3 loop is CASSSTPGGQPQHF. The CDR3 nucleotides are TGTGCCAGCAGTTCCACGCCGGGGGGCCAGCCCCAGCATTTT.